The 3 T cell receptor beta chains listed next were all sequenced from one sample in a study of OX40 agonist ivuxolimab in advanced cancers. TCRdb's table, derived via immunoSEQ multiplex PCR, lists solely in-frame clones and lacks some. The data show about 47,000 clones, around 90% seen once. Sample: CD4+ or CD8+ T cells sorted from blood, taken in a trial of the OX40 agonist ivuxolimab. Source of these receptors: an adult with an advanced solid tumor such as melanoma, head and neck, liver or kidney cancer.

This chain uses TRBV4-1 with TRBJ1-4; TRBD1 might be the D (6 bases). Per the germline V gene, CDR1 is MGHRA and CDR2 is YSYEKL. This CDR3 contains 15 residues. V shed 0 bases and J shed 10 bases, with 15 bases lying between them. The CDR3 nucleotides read TGCGCCAGCAGCCAAGATCGGGGGGCCGTGAGAAAACTGTTTTTT. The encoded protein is CASSQDRGAVRKLFF.

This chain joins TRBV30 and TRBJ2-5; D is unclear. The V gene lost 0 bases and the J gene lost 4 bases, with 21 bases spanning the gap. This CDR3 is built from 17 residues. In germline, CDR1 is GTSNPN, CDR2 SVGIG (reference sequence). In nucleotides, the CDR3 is TGTGCCTGGAGTGTAGGGTCGCCAGCGTCTTGGGGAGAGACCCAGTACTTC. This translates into CAWSVGSPASWGETQYF.

As DNA, the CDR3 is TGTGCCAGCAGCTTTTTATTGCCCGAGCAGTACTTC. Residues: CASSFLLPEQYF. The chain recombines TRBV5-4 with TRBJ2-7; the D is unclear. Trimming took off 2 bases at V and 6 bases at J, with 9 bases between the two ends. Germline V lookup: CDR1 SGHNT, CDR2 YYREEE (reference sequence). The CDR3 extends over 12 amino acids.